Reported below is one TCR beta chain. Its cognate antigen is unknown. These data come from a study of T cell repertoires in cytomegalovirus infection. For the study at large: Public TCR beta signatures marked donors with CMV infection and the matching HLA.

TCRdb reanalysed the reads using MiXCR and keeps one entry per CDR3 protein. The data contain approximately 400,000 distinct CDR3 sequences, about a third of them singletons. From germline, CDR1 is SGHTS and CDR2 YDEGEE. The CDR3 loop spans 15 amino acids. The V gene lost 0 bases and the J gene lost 6 bases, with 13 bases spanning the gap. Findings and limits, study-wide: Identification of carriers of CMV plus the relevant HLA was achieved through cumulative public TCR beta family frequency. In two of eight donors, the top clonotype was HLA-C-restricted CMV-specific.

Sequenced: PBMCs. The clonotype comes from a human donor in good health (CMV status not recorded). Some clones in this sample may be carry-over from other donors' samples. J is TRBJ1-5 and V is TRBV5-8; maybe TRBD1 (5 bases). The CDR3 here is CASSLVSGWGQPQHF. CDR3 sequence (DNA): TGTGCCAGCAGCTTGGTTTCAGGGTGGGGTCAGCCCCAGCATTTT. Full variable domain (missing parts from reference TRBV5-8 and TRBJ1-5): EAGVTQSPTHLIKTRGQQATLRCSPISGHTSVYWYQQALGLGLQFLLWYDEGEERNRGNFPPRFSGRQFPNYSSELNVNALELEDSALYLCASSLVSGWGQPQHFGDGTRLSIL.